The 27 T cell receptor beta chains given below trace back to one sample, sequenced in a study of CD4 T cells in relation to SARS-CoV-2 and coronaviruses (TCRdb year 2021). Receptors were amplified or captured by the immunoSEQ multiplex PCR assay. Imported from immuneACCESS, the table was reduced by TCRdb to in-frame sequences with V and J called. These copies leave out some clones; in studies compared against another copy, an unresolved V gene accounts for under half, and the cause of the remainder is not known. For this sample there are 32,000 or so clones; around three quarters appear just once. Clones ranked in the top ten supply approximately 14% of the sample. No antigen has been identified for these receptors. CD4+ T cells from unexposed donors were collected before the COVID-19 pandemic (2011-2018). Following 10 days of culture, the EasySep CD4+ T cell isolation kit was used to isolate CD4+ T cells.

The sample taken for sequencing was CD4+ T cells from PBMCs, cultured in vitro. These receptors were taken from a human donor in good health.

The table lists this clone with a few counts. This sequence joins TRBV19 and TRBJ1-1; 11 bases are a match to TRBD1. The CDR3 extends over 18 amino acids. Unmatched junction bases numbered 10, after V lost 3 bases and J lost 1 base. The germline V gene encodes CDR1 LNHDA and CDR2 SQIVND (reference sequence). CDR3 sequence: CASSIPGTGGRANTEAFF. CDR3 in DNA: TGTGCCAGTAGTATCCCCGGGACAGGGGGTCGGGCGAACACTGAAGCTTTCTTT.

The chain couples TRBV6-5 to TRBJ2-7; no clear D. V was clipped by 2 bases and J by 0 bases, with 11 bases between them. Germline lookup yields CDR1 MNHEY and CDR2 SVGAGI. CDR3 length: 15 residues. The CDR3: CASSYGDASSYEQYF. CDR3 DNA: TGTGCCAGCAGTTACGGTGACGCGAGCTCCTACGAGCAGTACTTC.

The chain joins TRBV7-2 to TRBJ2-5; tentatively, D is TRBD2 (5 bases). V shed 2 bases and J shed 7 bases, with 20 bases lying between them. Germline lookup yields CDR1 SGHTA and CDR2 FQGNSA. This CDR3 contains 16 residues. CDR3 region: CASSLQGGVLLGTQYF. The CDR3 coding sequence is TGTGCCAGCAGCTTACAAGGAGGAGTACTACTCGGGACCCAGTACTTC.

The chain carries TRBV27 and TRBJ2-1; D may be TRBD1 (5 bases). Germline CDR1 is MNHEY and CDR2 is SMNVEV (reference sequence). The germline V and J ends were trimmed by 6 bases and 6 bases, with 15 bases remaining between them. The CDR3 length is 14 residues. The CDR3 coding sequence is TGTGCCAGCAGGTCACAGGCCCTCTCCAATGAGCAGTTCTTC. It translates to CASRSQALSNEQFF.

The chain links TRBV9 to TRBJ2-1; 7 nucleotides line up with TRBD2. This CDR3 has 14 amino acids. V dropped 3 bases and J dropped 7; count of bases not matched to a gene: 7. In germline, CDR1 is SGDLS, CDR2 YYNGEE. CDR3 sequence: CASSERWEGNEQFF. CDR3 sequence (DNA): TGTGCCAGCAGCGAGAGGTGGGAGGGTAATGAGCAGTTCTTC.

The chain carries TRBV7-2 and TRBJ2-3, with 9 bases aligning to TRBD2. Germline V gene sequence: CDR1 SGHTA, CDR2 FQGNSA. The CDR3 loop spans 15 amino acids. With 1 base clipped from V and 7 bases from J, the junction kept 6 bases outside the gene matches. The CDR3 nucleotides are TGTGCCAGCAGCTTAGGCCCAGCGGGGGGTAATACGCAGTATTTT. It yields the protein CASSLGPAGGNTQYF.

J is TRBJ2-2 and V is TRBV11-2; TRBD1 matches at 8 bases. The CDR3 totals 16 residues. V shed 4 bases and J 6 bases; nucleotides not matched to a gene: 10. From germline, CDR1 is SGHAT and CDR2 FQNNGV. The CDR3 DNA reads TGTGCCAGCAGCTCCCTCAGGGGGCAGGGGGCCGGGGAGCTGTTTTTT. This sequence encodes CASSSLRGQGAGELFF. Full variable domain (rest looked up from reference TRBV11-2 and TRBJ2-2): EAGVAQSPRYKIIEKRQSVAFWCNPISGHATLYWYQQILGQGPKLLIQFQNNGVVDDSQLPKDRFSAERLKGVDSTLKIQPAKLEDSAVYLCASSSLRGQGAGELFFGEGSRLTVL.

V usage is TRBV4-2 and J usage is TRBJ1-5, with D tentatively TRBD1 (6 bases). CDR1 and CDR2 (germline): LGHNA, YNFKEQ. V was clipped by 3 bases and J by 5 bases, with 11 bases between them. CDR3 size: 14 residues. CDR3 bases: TGTGCCAGCAGCCAGGCACAGGGCGATCAGCCCCAGCATTTT. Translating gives CASSQAQGDQPQHF.

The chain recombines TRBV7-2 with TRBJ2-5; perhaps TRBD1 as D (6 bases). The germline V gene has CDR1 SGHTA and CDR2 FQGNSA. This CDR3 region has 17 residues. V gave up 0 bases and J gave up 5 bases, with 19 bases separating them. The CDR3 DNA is TGTGCCAGCAGCTTAGCGCTTCGTCAGGGGAGAGGGGAGACCCAGTACTTC. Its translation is CASSLALRQGRGETQYF.

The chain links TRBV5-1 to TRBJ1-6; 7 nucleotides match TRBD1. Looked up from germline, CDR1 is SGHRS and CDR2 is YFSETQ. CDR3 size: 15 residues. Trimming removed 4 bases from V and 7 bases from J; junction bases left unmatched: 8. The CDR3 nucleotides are TGCGCCAGCAGCCCACTCGGACAGGAGAATTCACCCCTCCACTTT. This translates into CASSPLGQENSPLHF.

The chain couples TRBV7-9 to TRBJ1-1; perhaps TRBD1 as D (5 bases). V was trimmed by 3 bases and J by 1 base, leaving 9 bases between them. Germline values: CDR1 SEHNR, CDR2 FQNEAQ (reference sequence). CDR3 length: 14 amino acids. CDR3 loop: CASSLGTANTEAFF. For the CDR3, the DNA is TGTGCCAGCAGCTTGGGGACGGCGAACACTGAAGCTTTCTTT.

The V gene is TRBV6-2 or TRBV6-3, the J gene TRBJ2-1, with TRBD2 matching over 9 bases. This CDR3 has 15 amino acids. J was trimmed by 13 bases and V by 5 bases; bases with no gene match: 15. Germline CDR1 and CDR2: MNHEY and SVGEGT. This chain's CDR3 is CASSPVELAGSLQFF. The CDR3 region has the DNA TGTGCCAGCAGTCCGGTCGAACTAGCGGGTTCCCTCCAGTTCTTC.

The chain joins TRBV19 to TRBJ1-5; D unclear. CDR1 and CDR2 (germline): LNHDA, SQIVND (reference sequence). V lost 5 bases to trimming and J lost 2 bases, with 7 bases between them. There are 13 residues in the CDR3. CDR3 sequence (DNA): TGTGCCAGTAGTCTTCAGGGCAATCAGCCCCAGCATTTT. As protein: CASSLQGNQPQHF.

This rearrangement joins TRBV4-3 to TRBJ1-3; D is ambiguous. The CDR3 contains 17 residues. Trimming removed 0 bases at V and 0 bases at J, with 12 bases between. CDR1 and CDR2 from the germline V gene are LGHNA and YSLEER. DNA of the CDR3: TGCGCCAGCAGCCAAGATCTTTTGCTTCTCTCTGGAAACACCATATATTTT. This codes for CASSQDLLLLSGNTIYF.

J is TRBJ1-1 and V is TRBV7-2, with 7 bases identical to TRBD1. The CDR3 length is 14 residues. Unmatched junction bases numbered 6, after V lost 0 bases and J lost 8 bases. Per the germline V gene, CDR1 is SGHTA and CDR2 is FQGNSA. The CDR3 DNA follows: TGTGCCAGCAGCTTAGCGGGGACAGCCTCGGAAGCTTTCTTT. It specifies CASSLAGTASEAFF. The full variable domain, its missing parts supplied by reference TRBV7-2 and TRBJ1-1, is GAGVSQSPSNKVTEKGKDVELRCDPISGHTALYWYRQSLGQGLEFLIYFQGNSAPDKSGLPSDRFSAERTGGSVSTLTIQRTQQEDSAVYLCASSLAGTASEAFFGQGTRLTVV.

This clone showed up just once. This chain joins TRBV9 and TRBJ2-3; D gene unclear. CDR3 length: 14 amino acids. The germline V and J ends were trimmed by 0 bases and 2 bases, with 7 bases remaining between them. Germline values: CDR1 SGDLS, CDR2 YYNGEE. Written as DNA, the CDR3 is TGTGCCAGCAGCGTAGATGCCATCACAGATACGCAGTATTTT. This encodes CASSVDAITDTQYF.

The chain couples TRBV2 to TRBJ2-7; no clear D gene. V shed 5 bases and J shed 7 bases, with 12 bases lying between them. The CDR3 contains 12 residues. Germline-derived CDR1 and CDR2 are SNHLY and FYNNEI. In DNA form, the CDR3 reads TGTGCCAGCAGTCCGAATACCAGGGAGCAGTACTTC. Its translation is CASSPNTREQYF. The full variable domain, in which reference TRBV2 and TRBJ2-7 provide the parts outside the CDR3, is EPEVTQTPSHQVTQMGQEVILRCVPISNHLYFYWYRQILGQKVEFLVSFYNNEISEKSEIFDDQFSVERPDGSNFTLKIRSTKLEDSAMYFCASSPNTREQYFGPGTRLTVT.

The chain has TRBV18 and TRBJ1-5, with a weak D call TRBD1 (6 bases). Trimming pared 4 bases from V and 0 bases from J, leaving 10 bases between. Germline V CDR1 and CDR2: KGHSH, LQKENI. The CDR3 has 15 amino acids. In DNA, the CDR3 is TGTGCCAGCTCACTCACGGACAGTAGCAATCAGCCCCAGCATTTT. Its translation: CASSLTDSSNQPQHF. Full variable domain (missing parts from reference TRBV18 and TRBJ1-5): NAGVMQNPRHLVRRRGQEARLRCSPMKGHSHVYWYRQLPEEGLKFMVYLQKENIIDESGMPKERFSAEFPKEGPSILRIQQVVRGDSAAYFCASSLTDSSNQPQHFGDGTRLSIL.

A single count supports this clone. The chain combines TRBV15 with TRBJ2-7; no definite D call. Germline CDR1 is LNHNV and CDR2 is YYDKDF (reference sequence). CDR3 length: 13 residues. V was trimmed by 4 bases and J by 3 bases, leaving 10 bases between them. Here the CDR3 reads CATSNGQIYEQYF. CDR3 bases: TGTGCCACCAGCAACGGGCAGATCTACGAGCAGTACTTC. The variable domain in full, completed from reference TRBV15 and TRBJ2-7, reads DAMVIQNPRYQVTQFGKPVTLSCSQTLNHNVMYWYQQKSSQAPKLLFHYYDKDFNNEADTPDNFQSRRPNTSFCFLDIRSPGLGDTAMYLCATSNGQIYEQYFGPGTRLTVT.

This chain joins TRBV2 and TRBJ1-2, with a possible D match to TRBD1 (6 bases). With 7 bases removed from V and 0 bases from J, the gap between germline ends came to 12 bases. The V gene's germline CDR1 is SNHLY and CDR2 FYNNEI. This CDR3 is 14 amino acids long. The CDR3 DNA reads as TGTGCCAGCATGAGGGGGGGAGCTAACTATGGCTACACCTTC. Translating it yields CASMRGGANYGYTF. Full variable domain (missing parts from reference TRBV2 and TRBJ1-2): EPEVTQTPSHQVTQMGQEVILRCVPISNHLYFYWYRQILGQKVEFLVSFYNNEISEKSEIFDDQFSVERPDGSNFTLKIRSTKLEDSAMYFCASMRGGANYGYTFGSGTRLTVV.

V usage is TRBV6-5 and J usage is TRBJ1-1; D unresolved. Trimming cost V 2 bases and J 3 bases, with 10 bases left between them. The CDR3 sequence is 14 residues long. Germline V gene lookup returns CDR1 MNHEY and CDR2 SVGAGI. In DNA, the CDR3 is TGTGCCAGCAGTTACGAGAGATTGCACACTGAAGCTTTCTTT. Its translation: CASSYERLHTEAFF.

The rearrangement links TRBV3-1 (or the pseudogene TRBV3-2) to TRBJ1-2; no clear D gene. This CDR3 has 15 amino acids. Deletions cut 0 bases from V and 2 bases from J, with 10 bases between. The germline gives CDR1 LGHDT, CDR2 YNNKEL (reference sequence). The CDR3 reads CASSQDTQNNYGYTF. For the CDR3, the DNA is TGTGCCAGCAGCCAAGACACACAAAACAACTATGGCTACACCTTC.

CDR3 coding DNA: TGTGCCAGCCTAAGGACAGATCCTTCCTACGAGCAGTACTTC. It encodes CASLRTDPSYEQYF. The rearrangement joins TRBV6-5 to TRBJ2-7; D may be TRBD1 (6 bases). CDR1 MNHEY and CDR2 SVGAGI come from the germline V gene. V was cut by 8 bases and J by 1 base, with 15 bases left in between. This CDR3 has 14 amino acids.

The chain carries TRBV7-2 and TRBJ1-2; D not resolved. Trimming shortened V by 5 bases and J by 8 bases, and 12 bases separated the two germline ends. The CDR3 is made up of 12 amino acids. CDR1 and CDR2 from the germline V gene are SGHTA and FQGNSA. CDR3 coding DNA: TGTGCCAGCAGCCCTAGGAGTATGGGCTACACCTTC. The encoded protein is CASSPRSMGYTF.

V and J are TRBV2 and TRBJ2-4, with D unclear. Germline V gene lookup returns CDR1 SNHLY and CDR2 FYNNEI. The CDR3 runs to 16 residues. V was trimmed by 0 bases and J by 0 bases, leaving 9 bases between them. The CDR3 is CASSEALQLAKNIQYF. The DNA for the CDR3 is TGTGCCAGCAGTGAAGCGCTTCAGCTAGCCAAAAACATTCAGTACTTC.

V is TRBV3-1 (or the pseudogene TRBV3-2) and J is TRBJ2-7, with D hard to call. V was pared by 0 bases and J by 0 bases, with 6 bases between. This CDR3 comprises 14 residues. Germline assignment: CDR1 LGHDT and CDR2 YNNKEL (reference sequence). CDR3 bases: TGTGCCAGCAGCCAAGACCACTTCTCCTACGAGCAGTACTTC. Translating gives CASSQDHFSYEQYF.

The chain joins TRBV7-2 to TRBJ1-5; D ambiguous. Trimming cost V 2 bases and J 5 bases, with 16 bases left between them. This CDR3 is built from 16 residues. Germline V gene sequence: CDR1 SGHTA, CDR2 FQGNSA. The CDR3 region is CASSLRFGTVHQPQHF. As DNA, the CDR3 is TGTGCCAGCAGCTTAAGATTCGGTACCGTGCATCAGCCCCAGCATTTT.